The T cell receptor beta chain described here comes from a study of T cells after somatic rescue of genetic block. Assay used: immunoSEQ multiplex PCR; TCRdb lists only in-frame clones, some missing. Of 80,000 to 100,000 clones listed, 80% to 90% are singletons. This clonotype originated in a woman aged 18-30 years. The material sequenced was peripheral blood mononuclear cells (PBMCs).

Here the CDR3 reads CSVGLGLGRKETQYF. DNA for the CDR3: TGCAGCGTAGGATTGGGGTTGGGACGTAAGGAGACCCAGTACTTC. The V gene is TRBV29-1, the J gene TRBJ2-5, with D perhaps matching TRBD1 or TRBD2 (5 bases each). The CDR3 spans 15 residues. Per germline, CDR1 SQVTM and CDR2 ANQGSEA. V lost 6 bases, J lost 5 bases, and 22 bases lay in between.